Shown below are 18 T cell receptor beta chains from a single sample sequenced in a study of T cells in Graves' hyperthyroidism and ophthalmopathy. The TCR beta CDR3 regions underwent amplification using RNA transcripts as the source. During a first-round RT-PCR of the TCR CDR3, the HTBI primer set was used. TCRdb reprocessed the multiplex PCR reads with MiXCR, giving one entry per CDR3 protein. This sample has 300,000 to 450,000 distinct CDR3 sequences, with around 13% found just once. Sequenced input: blood. These TCRs come from a woman aged 18-30 years with Graves' hyperthyroidism.

Notes on this clonotype: A read error may be the cause here, since a much bigger clone is one base away. The chain employs TRBV7-2 and TRBJ2-7, with D unresolved. CDR3 length: 15 amino acids. The germline V gene encodes CDR1 SGHTA and CDR2 FQGNSA. Trimming stripped 2 bases from V and 1 base from J, with 12 bases between. The CDR3 region is CASSLNLTDSYEQYF. The CDR3 DNA sequence: TGTGCCAGCAGCTTAAACCTAACTGATTCCTACGAGCAGTACTTC. The full variable domain, its missing parts supplied by reference TRBV7-2 and TRBJ2-7, is GAGVSQSPSNKVTEKGKDVELRCDPISGHTALYWYRQSLGQGLEFLIYFQGNSAPDKSGLPSDRFSAERTGGSVSTLTIQRTQQEDSAVYLCASSLNLTDSYEQYFGPGTRLTVT.

At least ten counts were recorded for this clonotype. The chain uses TRBV11-2 and TRBJ2-3; D is ambiguous. This CDR3 comprises 14 residues. Trimming left V 4 bases short and J 6 bases short, with 14 bases between. Germline V CDR1 and CDR2: SGHAT, FQNNGV. CDR3 sequence (DNA): TGTGCCAGCAGCTCTTTCCTGGCGCCGGATACGCAGTATTTT. It encodes CASSSFLAPDTQYF.

The chain combines TRBV25-1 with TRBJ2-3, with a possible D match to TRBD1 (5 bases). Germline CDR1 is MGHDK and CDR2 is SYGVNS. The CDR3 totals 17 residues. V gave up 4 bases and J gave up 7 bases, with 24 bases separating them. The CDR3 DNA reads TGTGCCAGCAGTGTTCTCGTCGGGTCGCAGGGAACACATACGCAGTATTTT. It is translated as CASSVLVGSQGTHTQYF. The whole variable domain, remainder taken from reference TRBV25-1 and TRBJ2-3, is EADIYQTPRYLVIGTGKKITLECSQTMGHDKMYWYQQDPGMELHLIHYSYGVNSTEKGDLSSESTVSRIRTEHFPLTLESARPSHTSQYLCASSVLVGSQGTHTQYFGPGTRLTVL.

A few counts support this clonotype. The chain couples TRBV5-4 to TRBJ1-3; maybe TRBD1 (5 bases). Germline V lookup: CDR1 SGHNT, CDR2 YYREEE (reference sequence). Between the trimmed V and J ends, which lost 0 bases and 1 base, there was a span of 5 bases. The CDR3 is made up of 14 amino acids. CDR3 coding DNA: TGTGCCAGCAGCTTGGCAGGGTCTGGAAACACCATATATTTT. Translated: CASSLAGSGNTIYF.

As concerns this clonotype: A read error may produce the germline difference seen at one junction end. In DNA, the CDR3 is TGCAGTGTTAGAGCAGGGACAGGGACCAATCAGCCCCAGCATTTT. It yields the protein CSVRAGTGTNQPQHF. The chain employs TRBV20-1 and TRBJ1-5; 9 bases line up with TRBD1. The CDR3 runs 15 residues. Per germline, CDR1 DFQATT and CDR2 SNEGSKA (reference sequence).

This clonotype has ten or more counts. V gene TRBV2 combines with J gene TRBJ2-7; weak D call: TRBD1 (5 bases). The CDR3 covers 16 residues. V was shortened by 6 bases and J by 4 bases, with 22 bases between the two germline ends. Looked up from germline, CDR1 is SNHLY and CDR2 is FYNNEI. Written as DNA, the CDR3 is TGTGCCAGCAGGGATTGGGCGGACACTAAAGAATACGAGCAGTACTTC. Translation gives CASRDWADTKEYEQYF.

This clonotype has ten or more counts. J is TRBJ2-1 and V is TRBV2, with TRBD2 matching 11 bases. The V segment lost 8 bases and the J segment 7 bases; nucleotides outside the gene matches: 22. The CDR3 consists of 19 residues. Germline CDR1 reads SNHLY; CDR2 reads FYNNEI. In DNA, the CDR3 is TGTGCCAGCTGGCACGAGGGGGGGTCTAGCGGGAGGATCGGTAATGAGCAGTTCTTC. It specifies CASWHEGGSSGRIGNEQFF.

The chain combines TRBV3-1 with TRBJ1-4; 10 bases map to TRBD1. The germline V gene has CDR1 LGHDT and CDR2 YNNKEL (reference sequence). V lost 4 bases and J lost 3; bases outside the gene matches: 2. CDR3 length: 15 residues. The CDR3 region has the DNA TGTGCCAGCAGCCGTGGACAGGGGGCTAATGAAAAACTGTTTTTT. Translating gives CASSRGQGANEKLFF.

There are many counts of this clonotype. This chain uses TRBV10-3 with TRBJ2-7, with 10 positions matching TRBD1. CDR1 and CDR2 (germline): ENHRY, SYGVKD. The CDR3 has 14 amino acids. V gave up 3 bases and J gave up 3 bases; unmatched junction bases: 2. In DNA, the CDR3 is TGTGCCATCAGTGATGGGACAGGGGTCTACGAGCAGTACTTC. Translating it yields CAISDGTGVYEQYF.

This clonotype has more than one count but fewer than ten. This chain links TRBV10-3 with TRBJ2-5; the D is unclear. The CDR3 has 13 amino acids. The germline CDR1 and CDR2 sequences are ENHRY and SYGVKD. V lost 7 bases, J lost 2 bases, and 11 bases lay in between. The CDR3: CAIKGGPQETQYF. Here the CDR3 DNA reads TGTGCCATCAAGGGCGGTCCACAAGAGACCCAGTACTTC.

At least ten counts were recorded for this clonotype. This rearrangement joins TRBV2 to TRBJ1-2; D is ambiguous. Germline V lookup: CDR1 SNHLY, CDR2 FYNNEI. The ends were cut back, 7 bases at V and 4 bases at J, with 13 bases in the middle. CDR3 length: 13 residues. The CDR3 DNA sequence: TGTGCCAGCAACGGGGAGGGAATCTATGGCTACACCTTC. Protein: CASNGEGIYGYTF. The entire variable domain, with the rest obtained from reference TRBV2 and TRBJ1-2, is as follows: EPEVTQTPSHQVTQMGQEVILRCVPISNHLYFYWYRQILGQKVEFLVSFYNNEISEKSEIFDDQFSVERPDGSNFTLKIRSTKLEDSAMYFCASNGEGIYGYTFGSGTRLTVV.

The chain carries TRBV5-5 and TRBJ2-7, with D hard to call. The V end was cut by 0 bases, the J end by 0 bases, with 7 bases between. Germline loops: CDR1 SGHKS, CDR2 YYEKEE (reference sequence). The CDR3 length is 14 residues. The CDR3 here is CASSLVGYSYEQYF. CDR3 bases: TGTGCCAGCAGCTTGGTAGGCTACTCCTACGAGCAGTACTTC.

This clonotype showed up many times. This chain uses TRBV11-2 with TRBJ1-5; 8 bases match TRBD1. Germline V lookup: CDR1 SGHAT, CDR2 FQNNGV. Trimming at V came to 0 bases and at J to 3 bases, leaving 1 base not matched to a gene. This CDR3 comprises 15 residues. The CDR3 region has the DNA TGTGCCAGCAGCTTAGAGACAGGGGCCAATCAGCCCCAGCATTTT. It is translated as CASSLETGANQPQHF.

The CDR3 coding sequence is TGCAGTGCCGGTGGGGATACGCAGTATTTT. This translates into CSAGGDTQYF. The chain carries TRBV20-1 and TRBJ2-3; no firm D call. This CDR3 is built from 10 residues. The germline V and J ends were trimmed by 6 bases and 6 bases, with 7 bases remaining between them. From germline, CDR1 is DFQATT and CDR2 SNEGSKA (reference sequence).

The rearrangement uses TRBV10-3 and TRBJ1-5, with D possibly being TRBD1 (5 bases). The CDR3 is made up of 12 amino acids. Trimming left V 7 bases short and J 7 bases short, with 11 bases between. Per germline, CDR1 ENHRY and CDR2 SYGVKD. The CDR3 protein is CAIMGEGQPQHF. In DNA, the CDR3 is TGTGCCATCATGGGGGAGGGGCAGCCCCAGCATTTT.

This clonotype was recorded at least ten times. The V and J genes are TRBV4-2 and TRBJ2-3; 10 bases line up with TRBD2. Trimming took 0 bases from V and 2 from J; bases not matched to a gene: 5. This CDR3 has 17 amino acids. Germline V gene sequence: CDR1 LGHNA, CDR2 YNFKEQ. In DNA, the CDR3 is TGTGCCAGCAGCCAAGATCTAGCGGGGGAGGTCACAGATACGCAGTATTTT. Translated, it gives CASSQDLAGEVTDTQYF.

This clonotype was found a few times. The chain carries TRBV20-1 and TRBJ2-7; D is undetermined. Germline V gene data show CDR1 as DFQATT and CDR2 as SNEGSKA (reference sequence). CDR3 length: 16 residues. V dropped 6 bases and J dropped 1 base, with 22 bases sitting between them. This CDR3 reads CSAIDGTNPPSYEQYF. CDR3 DNA: TGCAGTGCCATAGACGGCACCAACCCTCCATCCTACGAGCAGTACTTC.

As concerns this clonotype: A much larger clone lies a single base off, so this may be a read error. The rearrangement joins TRBV6-1 to TRBJ2-1; TRBD2 matches at 8 bases. CDR1 and CDR2 from the germline V gene are MNHNS and SASEGT. The length of the CDR3 is 16 residues. The ends lost 6 bases at V and 2 bases at J; junction bases unmatched: 9. The CDR3 sequence: CASSDSLSGTYNEQFF. CDR3 sequence (DNA): TGTGCCAGCAGCGACAGTCTTAGCGGGACCTACAATGAGCAGTTCTTC.